The rows below give T cell receptor beta chains drawn from one sample of a study of regulatory T cells in long-lasting Graves disease. Each CDR3 protein is one row after TCRdb ran MiXCR on the multiplex PCR reads. Of around 430,000 distinct CDR3 sequences listed, about 20% were seen once; the top ten hold 13%. The sequences come from peripheral blood mononuclear cells (PBMCs), collected when the disease was refractory, from a patient treated with antithyroid drugs. The source is a female donor with Graves disease. CDR3s include the opening cysteine and the closing phenylalanine or tryptophan. A D gene is named only where the DNA matches it firmly. Some rows have no size entry. The others give once, few or many, or a class for an expanded clone.

D	V	J	size	DNA	CDR3
TRBD1	TRBV2	TRBJ1-1	-	TGTGCCAGCACCAAAAACGCCGGGACAGGGGGCGGGAAGAACACTGAAGCTTTCTTT	CASTKNAGTGGGKNTEAFF
-	TRBV6-1	TRBJ2-7	-	TGTGCCAGCAACGACAGTGGATACGAGCAGTACTTC	CASNDSGYEQYF
-	TRBV12-3/TRBV12-4	TRBJ2-1	-	TGTGCCAGCAGTTTAGGGGACGGCCATTTCAATGAGCAGTTCTTC	CASSLGDGHFNEQFF
TRBD2	TRBV20-1	TRBJ2-7	many	TGCAGTGCGCCTGGACTAGCGGGAGCCTACGAGCAGTACTTC	CSAPGLAGAYEQYF
-	TRBV5-1	TRBJ2-7	few	TGCGCCAGCAGCTTGAGGGCAGGGGCTCAATCGGCGTACGAGCAGTACTTC	CASSLRAGAQSAYEQYF
-	TRBV3-1	TRBJ2-6	few	TGTGCCAGCAGCCCGACGCTCGAAGCCGGGGCCAACGTCCTGACTTTC	CASSPTLEAGANVLTF
-	TRBV7-2	TRBJ2-2	once	TGTGCCAGCAGCCACAACAAGGACGGGACGAACACCGGGGAGCTGTTTTTT	CASSHNKDGTNTGELFF
-	TRBV18	TRBJ1-1	many	TGTGCCAGCTCACCTGACAGTGGGACTGAAGCTTTCTTT	CASSPDSGTEAFF
TRBD2	TRBV19	TRBJ2-2	-	TGTGCCAGTACCCTTAGCGGGACCAACACCGGGGGGCTGTTTTTT	CASTLSGTNTGGLFF
-	TRBV29-1	TRBJ1-1	few	TGCAGCGTTTCTTGGCCGGAAGGTAATGAAGCTTTCTTT	CSVSWPEGNEAFF
TRBD1	TRBV5-1	TRBJ1-1	-	TGCGCCAGCGGGGGGACAGAAGTGAACACTGAAGCTTTCTTT	CASGGTEVNTEAFF
-	TRBV29-1	TRBJ2-5	many	TGCAGCGGCGGGCCCTCAGGGGCAGAGACCCAGTACTTC	CSGGPSGAETQYF
TRBD1	TRBV7-2	TRBJ1-4	-	TGTGCCAGCAGTTTGGACAGGGGACAACTGCTTTTT	CASSLDRGQLLF
TRBD1	TRBV18	TRBJ1-4	many	TGTGCCAGCTCACCACGGGGACAGGGGAATGAAAAACTGTTTTTT	CASSPRGQGNEKLFF
-	TRBV5-1	TRBJ1-1	-	TGCGCCAGCAGTCACCCCCCTGGGGCTTTCTTT	CASSHPPGAFF
TRBD2	TRBV2	TRBJ2-7	many	TGTGCCACTAGGCGAGAGCGGGACTCCTACGAGCAGTACTTC	CATRRERDSYEQYF
-	TRBV19	TRBJ2-7	-	TGTGCCAGTAGTATTTCAGTAGTCAACTACGAGCAGTACTTC	CASSISVVNYEQYF
-	TRBV5-1	TRBJ2-1	-	TGCGCCAGCAGCACGGGTGGGGGAGATGAGCAGTTCTTC	CASSTGGGDEQFF
-	TRBV5-6	TRBJ1-1	few	TGTGCCAGCAGCATGGACAGAATCACTGAAGCTTTCTTT	CASSMDRITEAFF
TRBD1	TRBV28	TRBJ1-5	many	TGTGCCAGCAGTTTATTCTCGGACAGGTCTAATCAGCCCCAGCATTTT	CASSLFSDRSNQPQHF
TRBD2	TRBV3-1	TRBJ2-5	few	TGTGCCAGCAGCCAAGTACCGACTAGCTGGGAGACCCAGTACTTC	CASSQVPTSWETQYF
TRBD2	TRBV20-1	TRBJ2-7	many	TGCAGTGCTAGAGATATGGCTAGCGGGGTGGACGAGCAGTACTTC	CSARDMASGVDEQYF
-	TRBV6-5	TRBJ1-1	many	TGTGCCAGCAGTTATCTAGCGGGATCGGAAGCTTTCTTT	CASSYLAGSEAFF
-	TRBV5-1	TRBJ1-1	-	TGCGCCAGCAGCTCCATACCTCTCTACGGGTTGAAGGACACTGAAGCTTTCTTT	CASSSIPLYGLKDTEAFF
-	TRBV5-1	TRBJ1-4	-	TGCGCCAGCAGAGCCGGGGAAAATGAAAAACTGTTTTTT	CASRAGENEKLFF
TRBD1	TRBV28	TRBJ1-5	-	TGTGCCAGCAGCCCTCCGGGACAGGGGTCCCCCCAGCATTTT	CASSPPGQGSPQHF
-	TRBV24-1	TRBJ1-5	few	TGTGCCACCAGTGATTTCCCCAAGACCTGTTATAGCAATCAGCCCCAGCATTTT	CATSDFPKTCYSNQPQHF
TRBD1	TRBV2	TRBJ1-3	-	TGTGCCAGCAGGGGACAGCGCTCTGGAAACACCATATATTTT	CASRGQRSGNTIYF
TRBD2	TRBV7-2	TRBJ2-1	-	TGTGCCAGCGGAACCCTAGCGGGAGAGGGTGAGCAGTTCTTC	CASGTLAGEGEQFF
-	TRBV3-2	TRBJ2-7	-	TGTGCCAGCAGCCAAGATCACGGGCCATCGGAAATCTACGAGCAGTACTTC	CASSQDHGPSEIYEQYF
-	TRBV2	TRBJ2-3	-	TGTGCCAGCAGGAGGGAAAGGGCAGATACGCAGTATTTT	CASRRERADTQYF
TRBD1	TRBV4-1	TRBJ1-5	-	TGCGCCAGCAGCCATCAAACGGGACAGGGTAATCAGCCCCAGCATTTT	CASSHQTGQGNQPQHF
-	TRBV20-1	TRBJ1-1	few	TGCAGTGCTAGGTCTGTGGGGGCTCGCACTGAAGCTTTCTTT	CSARSVGARTEAFF
-	TRBV2	TRBJ1-1	-	TGTGCCAGCGCAGCGCAGGGCAACACTGAAGCTTTCTTT	CASAAQGNTEAFF
-	TRBV11-2	TRBJ2-2	many	TGTGCCAGCAGCTCGACAGGCCCCGCGAACACCGGGGAGCTGTTTTTT	CASSSTGPANTGELFF
-	TRBV28	TRBJ2-5	many	TGTGCCAGCAGTTTATGGCGGAATAATATCTGGGAGACCCAGTACTTC	CASSLWRNNIWETQYF
-	TRBV29-1	TRBJ1-1	-	TGCAGCGTTGAAGATAATCGGGGTCGGACTGAAGCTTTCTTT	CSVEDNRGRTEAFF
TRBD1	TRBV28	TRBJ2-6	-	TGTGCCACCCGAGGTCCCCGACAGGGGGATCCAATAACCGGGGCCAACGTCCTGACTTTC	CATRGPRQGDPITGANVLTF
-	TRBV6-1	TRBJ1-1	few	TGTGCCAGCAGTCAGACAAAGGGGGGCACTGAAGCTTTCTTT	CASSQTKGGTEAFF
-	TRBV20-1	TRBJ1-4	many	TGCAGTGCTAGCAGGGCGACGCATGAAAAACTGTTTTTT	CSASRATHEKLFF
-	TRBV29-1	TRBJ2-3	-	TGCAGCGTTGTTAAGGTGGGCACAGATACGCAGTATTTT	CSVVKVGTDTQYF
TRBD2	TRBV28	TRBJ2-1	-	TGTGCCAGCAGTTTATTTGTATCCACCGGGACTAACTCGAACAATGAGCAGTTCTTC	CASSLFVSTGTNSNNEQFF
-	TRBV6-9	TRBJ2-2	-	TGTGCCAGCAGTTACCAAGAGGACAGGGAGCTGTTTTTT	CASSYQEDRELFF
-	TRBV6-5	TRBJ1-2	many	TGTGCCAGCAGTTATCGGGGGAAGGATGGCTACACCTTC	CASSYRGKDGYTF
-	TRBV5-1	TRBJ1-1	few	TGCGCCAGCACCATCCAGGGGTTGAACACTGAAGCTTTCTTT	CASTIQGLNTEAFF
-	TRBV2	TRBJ1-5	many	TGTGCCAGCAGGACTCTAGGGAGCAATCAGCCCCAGCATTTT	CASRTLGSNQPQHF